Listed below are T cell receptor beta chains from one sample, sequenced in a study of cytomegalovirus exposure and HLA in healthy donors. Clones were sequenced by immunoSEQ multiplex PCR, and TCRdb holds only the in-frame ones, with some missing. Here the sample spans about 170,000 clones, about 85% being singletons. The sequencing sample was made of PBMCs. Receptor source: a woman between 45 and 60 years old in good health and CMV-seropositive. Each CDR3 is given with its conserved first and last residue. A D gene is named only where the DNA matches it firmly. Where a row states a size, it is once, few, many or the class of an expanded clone; other rows omit it.

CDR3aa,CDR3nt,j_gene,d_gene,v_gene,abundance
CASSIVSRNTEAFF,TGTGCCAGTAGTATAGTAAGTAGGAACACTGAAGCTTTCTTT,TRBJ1-1,NA,TRBV19,once
CASSLEPGVADTQYF,TGTGCCAGCAGCTTGGAGCCGGGTGTGGCAGATACGCAGTATTTT,TRBJ2-3,NA,TRBV5-5,NA
CASSRSGGHQETQYF,TGCGCCAGCAGCCGAAGCGGGGGCCATCAAGAGACCCAGTACTTC,TRBJ2-5,TRBD2,TRBV4-3,NA
CASSLEATVINYGYTF,TGTGCCAGCAGCTTAGAAGCGACAGTCATTAACTATGGCTACACCTTC,TRBJ1-2,NA,TRBV7-2,NA
CASSVDLAKNIQYF,TGTGCCAGCAGCGTAGACTTGGCCAAAAACATTCAGTACTTC,TRBJ2-4,NA,TRBV9,NA
CASSVEAGPYEQYF,TGTGCCAGCAGCGTAGAGGCGGGACCCTACGAGCAGTACTTC,TRBJ2-7,NA,TRBV9,NA
CASSVAWRERYNEQFF,TGTGCCAGCAGCGTAGCGTGGCGGGAGCGTTACAATGAGCAGTTCTTC,TRBJ2-1,TRBD2,TRBV9,NA
CASSVGDRDNQPQHF,TGTGCCAGCAGCGTAGGGGACAGGGACAATCAGCCCCAGCATTTT,TRBJ1-5,TRBD1,TRBV9,few
CASSFARGDNQPQHF,TGTGCCAGCAGCTTCGCCAGGGGGGATAATCAGCCCCAGCATTTT,TRBJ1-5,TRBD1,TRBV7-8,NA
CASSPGYSYNEQFF,TGTGCCAGCAGTCCAGGGTATTCCTACAATGAGCAGTTCTTC,TRBJ2-1,NA,TRBV6-5,NA